Below are 20 T cell receptor beta chains sequenced from a single sample in a study of blood T cell repertoires in COVID-19. Profiling relied on immunoSEQ multiplex PCR, and the TCRdb table lists in-frame clones only, not all of them. The sample records approximately 300,000 clones, approximately 90% being singletons. Sequenced: peripheral blood. The receptors here all came from a man aged 18 to 35 with active or convalescent COVID-19.

This sequence joins TRBV18 and TRBJ2-3; D is uncertain. CDR3 length equals 12 residues. The V and J ends lost 2 bases and 6 bases respectively, with 6 bases between them. Germline values: CDR1 KGHSH, CDR2 LQKENI. The DNA for the CDR3 is TGTGCCAGCTCACCATATTCGGATACGCAGTATTTT. Amino acids: CASSPYSDTQYF.

The V and J genes are TRBV7-9 and TRBJ2-5; 10 bases are shared with TRBD2. The CDR3 is made up of 16 amino acids. CDR1 is SEHNR and CDR2 is FQNEAQ in the germline V gene (reference sequence). V lost 5 bases, J lost 0 bases, and 6 bases stayed unmatched. CDR3 sequence: CASSQSSGGNQETQYF. CDR3 bases: TGTGCCAGCAGCCAATCTAGCGGGGGAAACCAAGAGACCCAGTACTTC.

The rearrangement uses TRBV28 and TRBJ2-1; maybe TRBD1 (6 bases). V lost 6 bases and J lost 9, with 21 bases in between. The CDR3 spans 15 residues. Looked up from germline, CDR1 is MDHEN and CDR2 is SYDVKM. This CDR3 reads CASRSPDRSDSEQFF. CDR3 in DNA: TGTGCCAGCAGGTCGCCCGACAGGTCGGATAGTGAGCAGTTCTTC.

The chain's CDR3 is CASSGNYRGRNTEAFF. The CDR3 DNA reads TGCGCCAGCAGCGGAAACTACAGGGGGCGGAACACTGAAGCTTTCTTT. This chain links TRBV5-1 with TRBJ1-1, with TRBD1 matching 9 bases. V shed 4 bases, J shed 1 base, and the junction held 8 bases outside the gene matches. CDR3 length equals 16 residues. CDR1 and CDR2 from the germline V gene are SGHRS and YFSETQ. The complete variable domain, with remaining parts taken from reference TRBV5-1 and TRBJ1-1, reads KAGVTQTPRYLIKTRGQQVTLSCSPISGHRSVSWYQQTPGQGLQFLFEYFSETQRNKGNFPGRFSGRQFSNSRSEMNVSTLELGDSALYLCASSGNYRGRNTEAFFGQGTRLTVV.

The table lists this clone with a count of one. The gene calls are TRBV3-1 (or the pseudogene TRBV3-2) and TRBJ2-1; 11 nucleotides agree with TRBD2. The CDR3 runs 15 residues. The germline V gene encodes CDR1 LGHDT and CDR2 YNNKEL (reference sequence). With 4 bases clipped from V and 9 bases from J, the junction kept 8 bases outside the gene matches. The CDR3 sequence: CASSPASGRISEQFF. The CDR3 region has the DNA TGTGCCAGCAGCCCCGCTAGCGGGAGGATCAGTGAGCAGTTCTTC.

This chain connects TRBV4-1 to TRBJ2-3; possibly TRBD2 for D (6 bases). V was shortened by 4 bases and J by 0 bases, with 11 bases between the two germline ends. Per germline, CDR1 MGHRA and CDR2 YSYEKL. The CDR3 has 15 amino acids. The CDR3 nucleotides read TGCGCCAGCAGCCCAACTAGCCCTAGCACAGATACGCAGTATTTT. This translates into CASSPTSPSTDTQYF.

This chain's CDR3 is CASSIQGAAKNIQYF. DNA for the CDR3: TGTGCCAGCAGTATACAGGGCGCAGCCAAAAACATTCAGTACTTC. The V gene is TRBV28, the J gene TRBJ2-4; TRBD1 might be the D (6 bases). Germline CDR1 MDHEN, CDR2 SYDVKM. The V gene lost 5 bases and the J gene lost 0 bases, with 11 bases spanning the gap. This CDR3 is 15 amino acids long.

The chain combines TRBV13 with TRBJ1-1; tentatively, D is TRBD1 (6 bases). Trimming took off 0 bases at V and 10 bases at J, with 21 bases between the two ends. The CDR3 consists of 16 residues. Germline CDR1 PRHDT, CDR2 FYEKMQ (reference sequence). The CDR3 protein is CASSLGLGGGGAGAFF. CDR3 DNA sequence: TGTGCCAGCAGCTTAGGCCTAGGAGGAGGGGGGGCCGGAGCTTTCTTT.

This chain connects TRBV27 to TRBJ2-7; perhaps TRBD2 as D (5 bases). Germline V gene sequence: CDR1 MNHEY, CDR2 SMNVEV (reference sequence). V shed 10 bases and J shed 4 bases, with 8 bases lying between them. This CDR3 spans 10 amino acids. For the CDR3, the DNA is TGTGCCACGGGGAAATACGAGCAGTACTTC. Its protein is CATGKYEQYF.

The chain is built from TRBV12-5 and TRBJ2-3; 12 bases line up with TRBD2. With 4 bases clipped from V and 5 bases from J, the junction kept 10 bases outside the gene matches. The CDR3 consists of 17 residues. Germline loops: CDR1 LGHNT, CDR2 FRNRAP. CDR3 residues: CASGSDRLAGVVDTQYF. The CDR3 nucleotides read TGTGCTAGTGGTTCCGATCGACTAGCGGGGGTCGTAGATACGCAGTATTTT.

This chain joins TRBV9 and TRBJ2-1; D gene unclear. The ends were cut back, 3 bases at V and 0 bases at J, with 7 bases in the middle. The germline gives CDR1 SGDLS, CDR2 YYNGEE. The CDR3 has 14 residues. The CDR3 is CASSAYSSYNEQFF. CDR3 nucleotide sequence: TGTGCCAGCAGCGCCTACAGCTCCTACAATGAGCAGTTCTTC.

This chain uses TRBV15 with TRBJ1-3; D is undetermined. Trimming took off 4 bases at V and 2 bases at J, with 12 bases between the two ends. The CDR3 is made up of 15 amino acids. The germline gives CDR1 LNHNV, CDR2 YYDKDF (reference sequence). CDR3 nucleotide sequence: TGTGCCACCAGCAAAGCGGGTAGTCCTGGAAACACCATATATTTT. Amino acid sequence: CATSKAGSPGNTIYF.

The rearrangement uses TRBV18 and TRBJ2-2; 8 bases line up with TRBD2. The junction had 10 bases not matched to a gene; V was cut back by 2 bases and J by 5 bases. CDR1 KGHSH and CDR2 LQKENI come from the germline V gene. This CDR3 spans 17 amino acids. The DNA of the CDR3 is TGTGCCAGCTCACCAGGACCGGGACTAGTTCGAACCGGGGAGCTGTTTTTT. Translated: CASSPGPGLVRTGELFF.

This clone appeared once. The chain recombines TRBV18 with TRBJ1-5; TRBD1 matches at 8 bases. This CDR3 contains 14 residues. Germline V CDR1 and CDR2: KGHSH, LQKENI. Losses at the gene ends were 4 bases for V and 9 bases for J; bases not matched to a gene: 8. CDR3 region: CASSRGQGDGPQHF. In DNA, the CDR3 is TGTGCCAGCTCACGCGGACAGGGCGACGGGCCCCAGCATTTT.

The chain joins TRBV20-1 to TRBJ2-7, with TRBD2 as a possible D gene (5 bases). There are 11 residues in the CDR3. CDR1 and CDR2 from the germline V gene are DFQATT and SNEGSKA (reference sequence). DNA of the CDR3: TGCAGCGGAGAGGGCCGCTACGAGCAGTACTTC. This translates into CSGEGRYEQYF.

In its sample, this clone was seen many times. The chain has TRBV27 and TRBJ2-7, with 7 positions matching TRBD2. J gave up 2 bases and V 3 bases, and 7 bases lay outside the gene matches. This CDR3 region has 15 residues. In germline, CDR1 is MNHEY, CDR2 SMNVEV (reference sequence). The CDR3 coding sequence is TGTGCCAGCAGTTTTTTCCCGGGAGGTCCCTACGAGCAGTACTTC. Residues: CASSFFPGGPYEQYF.

The V call is TRBV7-9, the J call TRBJ1-2, with D perhaps matching TRBD1 (6 bases). CDR1 SEHNR and CDR2 FQNEAQ come from the germline V gene (reference sequence). The CDR3 contains 13 residues. V lost 5 bases to trimming and J lost 2 bases, with 9 bases between them. CDR3 residues: CASSRTDNYGYTF. In DNA form, the CDR3 reads TGTGCCAGCAGCCGGACAGACAACTATGGCTACACCTTC.

The chain employs TRBV6-5 and TRBJ2-3, with 8 bases identical to TRBD2. The CDR3 sequence is 15 residues long. J gave up 3 bases and V 4 bases, and 6 bases lay outside the gene matches. In germline, CDR1 is MNHEY, CDR2 SVGAGI. The CDR3 DNA reads TGTGCCAGCAGTTCCCCGGGGGGGAGGACAGATACGCAGTATTTT. The encoded protein is CASSSPGGRTDTQYF.

As DNA, the CDR3 is TGTGCCAGTAGTGTTGCTAGCGGGGGGTTCACAGATACGCAGTATTTT. It translates to CASSVASGGFTDTQYF. V usage is TRBV19 and J usage is TRBJ2-3; TRBD2 matches 11 bases. Per the germline V gene, CDR1 is LNHDA and CDR2 is SQIVND (reference sequence). This CDR3 is built from 16 residues. With 5 bases clipped from V and 2 bases from J, the junction kept 6 bases outside the gene matches.

This rearrangement joins TRBV7-2 to TRBJ2-1; the D gene is possibly TRBD1 (5 bases). Germline loops: CDR1 SGHTA, CDR2 FQGNSA. The CDR3 has 13 amino acids. The V end was cut by 2 bases, the J end by 8 bases, with 10 bases between. CDR3 sequence: CASSLQGVYEQFF. The CDR3 DNA reads TGTGCCAGCAGCTTACAAGGGGTGTATGAGCAGTTCTTC.